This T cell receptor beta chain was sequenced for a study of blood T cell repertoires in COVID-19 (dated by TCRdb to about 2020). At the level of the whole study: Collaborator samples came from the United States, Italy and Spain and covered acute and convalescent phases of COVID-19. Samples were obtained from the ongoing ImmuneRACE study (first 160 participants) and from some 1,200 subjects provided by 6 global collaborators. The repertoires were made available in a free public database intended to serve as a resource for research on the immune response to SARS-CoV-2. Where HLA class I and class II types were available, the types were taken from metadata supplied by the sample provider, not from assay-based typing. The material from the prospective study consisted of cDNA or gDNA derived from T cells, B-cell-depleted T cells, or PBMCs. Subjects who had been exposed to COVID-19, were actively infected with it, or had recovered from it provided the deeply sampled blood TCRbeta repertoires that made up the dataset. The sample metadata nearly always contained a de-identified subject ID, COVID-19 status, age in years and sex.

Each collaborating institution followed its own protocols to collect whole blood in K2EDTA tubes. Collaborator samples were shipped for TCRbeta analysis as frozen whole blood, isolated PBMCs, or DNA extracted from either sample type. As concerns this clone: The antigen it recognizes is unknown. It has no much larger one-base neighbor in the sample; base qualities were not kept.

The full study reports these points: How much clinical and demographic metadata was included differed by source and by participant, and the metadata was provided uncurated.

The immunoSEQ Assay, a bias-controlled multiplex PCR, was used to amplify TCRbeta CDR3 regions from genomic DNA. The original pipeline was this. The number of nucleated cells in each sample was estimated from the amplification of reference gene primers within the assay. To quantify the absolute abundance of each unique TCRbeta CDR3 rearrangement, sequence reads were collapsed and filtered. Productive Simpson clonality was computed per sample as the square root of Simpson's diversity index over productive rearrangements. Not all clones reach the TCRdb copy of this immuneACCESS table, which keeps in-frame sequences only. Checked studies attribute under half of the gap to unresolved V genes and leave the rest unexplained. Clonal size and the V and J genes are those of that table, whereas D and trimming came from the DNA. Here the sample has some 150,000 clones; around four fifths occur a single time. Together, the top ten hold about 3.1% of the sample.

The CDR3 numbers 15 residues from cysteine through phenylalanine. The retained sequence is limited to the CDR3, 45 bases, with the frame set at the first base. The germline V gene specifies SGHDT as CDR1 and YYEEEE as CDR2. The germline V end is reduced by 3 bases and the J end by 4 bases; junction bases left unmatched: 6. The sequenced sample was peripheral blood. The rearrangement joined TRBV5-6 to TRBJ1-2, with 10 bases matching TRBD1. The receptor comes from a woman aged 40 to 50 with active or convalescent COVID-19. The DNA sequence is TGTGCCAGCAGCTCCCCGGGACAGGGGACCTATGGCTACACCTTC. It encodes CASSSPGQGTYGYTF. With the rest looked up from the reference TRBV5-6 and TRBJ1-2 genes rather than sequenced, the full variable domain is DAGVTQSPTHLIKTRGQQVTLRCSPKSGHDTVSWYQQALGQGPQFIFQYYEEEERQRGNFPDRFSGHQFPNYSSELNVNALLLGDSALYLCASSSPGQGTYGYTFGSGTRLTVV.